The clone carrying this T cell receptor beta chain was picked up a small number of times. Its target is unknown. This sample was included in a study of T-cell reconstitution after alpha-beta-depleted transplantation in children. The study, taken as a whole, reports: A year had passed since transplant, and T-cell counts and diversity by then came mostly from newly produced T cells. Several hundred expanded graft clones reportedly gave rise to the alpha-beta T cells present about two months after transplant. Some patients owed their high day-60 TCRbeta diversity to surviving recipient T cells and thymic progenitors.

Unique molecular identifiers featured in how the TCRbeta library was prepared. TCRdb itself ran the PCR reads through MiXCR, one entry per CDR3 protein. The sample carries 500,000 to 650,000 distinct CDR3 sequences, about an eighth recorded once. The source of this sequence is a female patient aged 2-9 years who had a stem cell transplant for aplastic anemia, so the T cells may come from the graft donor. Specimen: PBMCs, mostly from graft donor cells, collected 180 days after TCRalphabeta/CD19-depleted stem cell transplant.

The CDR3 loop reads CASSFPLTGANEKLFF. The CDR3 nucleotides are TGTGCCAGCAGTTTCCCGTTGACAGGGGCTAATGAAAAACTGTTTTTT. The chain uses TRBV28 and TRBJ1-4; TRBD1 matches at 8 bases. Looked up from germline, CDR1 is MDHEN and CDR2 is SYDVKM. V shed 3 bases, J shed 3 bases, and the junction held 6 bases outside the gene matches. The CDR3 runs 16 residues.